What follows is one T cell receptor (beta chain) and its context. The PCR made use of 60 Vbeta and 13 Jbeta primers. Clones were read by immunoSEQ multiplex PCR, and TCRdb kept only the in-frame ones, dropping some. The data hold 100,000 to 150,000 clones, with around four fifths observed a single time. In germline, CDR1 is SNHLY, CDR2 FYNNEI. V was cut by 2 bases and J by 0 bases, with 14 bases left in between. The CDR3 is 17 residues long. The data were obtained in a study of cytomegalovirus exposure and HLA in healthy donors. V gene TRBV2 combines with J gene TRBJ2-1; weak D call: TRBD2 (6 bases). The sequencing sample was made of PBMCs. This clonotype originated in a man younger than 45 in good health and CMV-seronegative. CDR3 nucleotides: TGTGCCAGCAGTGAACCCCGGACTAAGAGCTCCTACAATGAGCAGTTCTTC. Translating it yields CASSEPRTKSSYNEQFF. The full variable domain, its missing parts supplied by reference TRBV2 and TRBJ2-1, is EPEVTQTPSHQVTQMGQEVILRCVPISNHLYFYWYRQILGQKVEFLVSFYNNEISEKSEIFDDQFSVERPDGSNFTLKIRSTKLEDSAMYFCASSEPRTKSSYNEQFFGPGTRLTVL.